Reported below is one T cell receptor (beta chain). TCRdb analysed the RT-PCR reads with MiXCR anew, one entry per CDR3 protein. The sample lists about 680,000 distinct CDR3 sequences, over 12% occurring once. In germline, CDR1 is MNHEY, CDR2 SVGEGT. The CDR3 runs to 12 residues. V shed 4 bases and J shed 2 bases, with 6 bases lying between them. Sequencing was performed on memory CD4+ T cells from blood. This chain uses TRBV6-2 or TRBV6-3 with TRBJ2-7; D ambiguous. This receptor was identified in a female donor in good health, serving as a healthy control. The CDR3 sequence: CASSWMPYEQYF. In nucleotides, the CDR3 is TGTGCCAGCAGTTGGATGCCCTACGAGCAGTACTTC.